This T cell receptor (beta chain) stems from a study of OX40 agonist ivuxolimab in advanced cancers. Study in general: Two patients with cutaneous melanoma and one with hepatocellular carcinoma, three in total, showed partial responses. Study observations and caveats: Expanded clones were, on average, more numerous in CD8+ T cells than in CD4+. Certain nonresponding patients likewise had low normalized T-cell clonal expansion.

Comments on this clone: Its antigen is still unknown.

The germline CDR1 and CDR2 sequences are MNHNY and SVGAGI (reference sequence). Trimming stripped 4 bases from V and 6 bases from J, with 19 bases between. The CDR3 runs 16 residues. Assay used: immunoSEQ multiplex PCR; TCRdb lists only in-frame clones, some missing. This table has just over 60,000 clones, roughly 90% appearing once. The receptor was derived from an adult with an advanced solid tumor such as melanoma, head and neck, liver or kidney cancer. The sample consisted of CD4+ or CD8+ T cells sorted from blood, taken in a trial of the OX40 agonist ivuxolimab. This chain uses TRBV6-6 with TRBJ2-1; D ambiguous. CDR3 DNA: TGTGCCAGCAGTTCCCCTGACTCTAATTGGGGCAATGAGCAGTTCTTC. Protein: CASSSPDSNWGNEQFF.